One sample yielded the 6 T cell receptor beta chains listed below, sequenced in a study of CD8 T cells in ankylosing spondylitis. Overall study findings and caveats: A motif of fewer than ten highly homologous TCR beta variants was seen as apparently characteristic of ankylosing spondylitis blood.

TCRdb analysed the 5' RACE reads with MiXCR anew, one entry per CDR3 protein. The sample records almost 400,000 distinct CDR3 sequences, about 20% being singletons. No cognate antigen is known for these TCRs. Material: blood, either unsorted or a sorted T cell fraction (not recorded which). The receptors here all came from a male donor with ankylosing spondylitis.

The V and J genes are TRBV4-2 and TRBJ1-4; a possible D gene is TRBD1 (6 bases). CDR1 is LGHNA, CDR2 YNFKEQ, per germline. The CDR3 covers 17 residues. The germline V and J ends were trimmed by 4 bases and 0 bases, with 15 bases remaining between them. The CDR3 DNA sequence: TGTGCCAGCAGCCCAGACCCGCGGACAGCAACTAATGAAAAACTGTTTTTT. Translating gives CASSPDPRTATNEKLFF.

V usage is TRBV24-1 and J usage is TRBJ2-3, with no clear D. Germline loops: CDR1 KGHDR, CDR2 SFDVKD. The CDR3 loop spans 13 amino acids. The germline V and J ends were trimmed by 0 bases and 4 bases, with 4 bases remaining between them. This CDR3 is CATSDLFPDTQYF. The CDR3 DNA reads as TGTGCCACCAGTGATTTGTTTCCAGATACGCAGTATTTT.

This clonotype was observed a handful of times. The genes are TRBV6-1 and TRBJ2-2, with D perhaps TRBD1 (6 bases). V was clipped by 10 bases and J by 5 bases, with 17 bases between them. CDR1 MNHNS and CDR2 SASEGT come from the germline V gene. The CDR3 is 14 residues long. The CDR3 sequence: CATRRTEETGELFF. The CDR3 DNA sequence: TGTGCCACCCGGCGGACAGAAGAGACCGGGGAGCTGTTTTTT.

The genes are TRBV5-1 and TRBJ2-7; D remains ambiguous. Trimming removed 4 bases at V and 2 bases at J, with 13 bases between. CDR1 is SGHRS and CDR2 is YFSETQ in the germline V gene. The CDR3 loop spans 14 amino acids. The CDR3 DNA reads TGCGCCAGCAGCCCCCTGGCCAGGCCCTACGAGCAGTACTTC. As protein: CASSPLARPYEQYF.

This rearrangement joins TRBV5-1 to TRBJ2-2; a weak D match, TRBD1 (5 bases). The CDR3 is 15 amino acids. The ends were cut back, 4 bases at V and 6 bases at J, with 16 bases in the middle. Per germline, CDR1 SGHRS and CDR2 YFSETQ. CDR3 in amino acids: CASSRSGRPPGELFF. DNA for the CDR3: TGCGCCAGCAGCCGTTCAGGGCGGCCCCCCGGGGAGCTGTTTTTT.

This clonotype has a handful of counts. The J gene is TRBJ2-1, the V gene TRBV7-8; tentative D call: TRBD2 (5 bases). V lost 5 bases, J lost 4 bases, and 21 bases lay in between. CDR1 is SGHVS, CDR2 FQNEAQ, per germline. The CDR3 extends over 17 amino acids. The CDR3 sequence: CASSITGTRDTYNEQFF. Written as DNA, the CDR3 is TGTGCCAGCAGCATAACGGGAACGCGAGATACATACAATGAGCAGTTCTTC. The full variable domain, rest sourced from reference TRBV7-8 and TRBJ2-1, is GAGVSQSPRYKVAKRGQDVALRCDPISGHVSLFWYQQALGQGPEFLTYFQNEAQLDKSGLPSDRFFAERPEGSVSTLKIQRTQQEDSAVYLCASSITGTRDTYNEQFFGPGTRLTVL.